Listed below are T cell receptor beta chains from one sample, sequenced in a study of blood T cells in healthy people across ages. TCRdb itself ran the 5' RACE reads through MiXCR, one entry per CDR3 protein. The sample holds roughly 1.9 million distinct CDR3 sequences, about two fifths seen once. The sample consisted of blood. The receptors here all came from a human donor in good health. The CDR3 runs from the conserved cysteine through the conserved F or W. A D gene is named only where the DNA matches it firmly. Not all rows give a size; the values are once, few, many and, for expanded clones, a class.

V: TRBV20-1
J: TRBJ1-4
size: NA
D: NA
DNA: TGCAGTGCTAGGGGTCGTGGGGCGGATGAAAAACTGTTTTTT
CDR3: CSARGRGADEKLFF

V: TRBV11-2
J: TRBJ2-3
size: NA
D: TRBD1
DNA: TGTGCCAGCAGCTGGGACAGGCGAAAAGGAGATACGCAGTATTTT
CDR3: CASSWDRRKGDTQYF

V: TRBV27
J: TRBJ1-2
size: NA
D: TRBD1
DNA: TGTGCCAGCAGTTCCTTCAGGGGGGGCGATGGCTACACCTTC
CDR3: CASSSFRGGDGYTF

V: TRBV3-1
J: TRBJ1-1
size: NA
D: NA
DNA: TGTGCCAGCAACAATAAATTCAGGGAGGATAGGACTGAAGCTTTCTTT
CDR3: CASNNKFREDRTEAFF

V: TRBV6-6
J: TRBJ2-1
size: few
D: NA
DNA: TGTGCCAGCAGTCGCCGGGGGTACTACAATGAGCAGTTCTTC
CDR3: CASSRRGYYNEQFF

V: TRBV29-1
J: TRBJ1-4
size: few
D: NA
DNA: TGCAGCGTCATAAAGGGAACTAATGAAAAACTGTTTTTT
CDR3: CSVIKGTNEKLFF

V: TRBV7-2
J: TRBJ2-7
size: NA
D: NA
DNA: TGTGCCAGCAGCTTAGCAAGATTTGGGGAGCAGTACTTC
CDR3: CASSLARFGEQYF

V: TRBV20-1
J: TRBJ1-1
size: few
D: NA
DNA: TGCAGCATGCAGGGGTTCCAAGTGGCTTTCTTT
CDR3: CSMQGFQVAFF

V: TRBV7-2
J: TRBJ1-2
size: NA
D: NA
DNA: TGTGCCAGCAGCTTATACAGGGACTCCTATGGCTACACCTTC
CDR3: CASSLYRDSYGYTF

V: TRBV29-1
J: TRBJ2-5
size: NA
D: NA
DNA: TGCAGCGTTGACTCAAGGGATGAGACCCAGTACTTC
CDR3: CSVDSRDETQYF

V: TRBV7-6
J: TRBJ1-1
size: NA
D: TRBD1
DNA: TGTGCCAGCAGCCCACTTCAGGGGGAAAAGAACACTGAAGCTTTCTTT
CDR3: CASSPLQGEKNTEAFF

V: TRBV29-1
J: TRBJ2-7
size: few
D: NA
DNA: TGCAGCGCAACCCCTAGTACTGGACGGGACTACGAGCAGTACTTC
CDR3: CSATPSTGRDYEQYF

V: TRBV20-1
J: TRBJ1-5
size: NA
D: NA
DNA: TGCAGTGCCGCCCTGGGTCTAGGGGCGGGTCAGCCCCAGCATTTT
CDR3: CSAALGLGAGQPQHF

V: TRBV4-1
J: TRBJ2-1
size: many
D: NA
DNA: TGCGCCAGCAGCCAAGAGGGGCGGTACAATGAGCAGTTCTTC
CDR3: CASSQEGRYNEQFF

V: TRBV20-1
J: TRBJ1-6
size: NA
D: TRBD1
DNA: TGCAGTGCTACACTCCGGGACAGGGGTTCCTATAATTCACCCCTCCACTTT
CDR3: CSATLRDRGSYNSPLHF

V: TRBV15
J: TRBJ2-7
size: NA
D: TRBD1
DNA: TGTGCCACCAGCAGAGGCCCCAGACAGGGGATCTCCTGCGAGCAGTACTTC
CDR3: CATSRGPRQGISCEQYF

V: TRBV12-3/TRBV12-4
J: TRBJ1-2
size: NA
D: TRBD1
DNA: TGTGCCAGCAGTTTTCAGACAGGGATGGAAGGCCACACCTTC
CDR3: CASSFQTGMEGHTF

V: TRBV7-2
J: TRBJ2-3
size: few
D: TRBD1
DNA: TGTGCCAGCAGCCAAGGACAGGGATCCAAAGATACGCAGTATTTT
CDR3: CASSQGQGSKDTQYF

V: TRBV6-5
J: TRBJ2-5
size: NA
D: NA
DNA: TGTGCCAGCAGGGAGGGAGTGAGGGAGCAGTACTTC
CDR3: CASREGVREQYF

V: TRBV7-9
J: TRBJ2-2
size: NA
D: TRBD2
DNA: TGTGCCAGCCGGGAGGTGGAGACCGTGCCCAACACCGGGGAGCTGTTTTTT
CDR3: CASREVETVPNTGELFF

V: TRBV5-1
J: TRBJ1-2
size: NA
D: NA
DNA: TGCGCCAGCAGCTTGCGACAGAGTCTTAACTATGACTACACCTTC
CDR3: CASSLRQSLNYDYTF

V: TRBV28
J: TRBJ2-5
size: NA
D: NA
DNA: TGTGCCAGCAGTTCTTTAATGGAGACCCAGTACTTC
CDR3: CASSSLMETQYF

V: TRBV4-3
J: TRBJ1-1
size: NA
D: NA
DNA: TGCGCCAGCAGCCAAGTCAACAGATATGCGGCTTTCTTT
CDR3: CASSQVNRYAAFF

V: TRBV10-3
J: TRBJ1-1
size: once
D: TRBD1
DNA: TGTGCCACCGAGGACAGGGAGAAGGTCGCTGAAGCTTTCTTT
CDR3: CATEDREKVAEAFF

V: TRBV2
J: TRBJ1-2
size: NA
D: TRBD1
DNA: TGTGCCAGCAGGACAGGGAGGGACTATGGCTACACCTTC
CDR3: CASRTGRDYGYTF

V: TRBV29-1
J: TRBJ2-1
size: once
D: TRBD2
DNA: TGCAGCGTACTAGCGGGTCCTTCGGATGAGCAGTTCTTC
CDR3: CSVLAGPSDEQFF

V: TRBV12-3/TRBV12-4
J: TRBJ2-1
size: few
D: NA
DNA: TGTGCCAGCAGTAGATCGGGGGTAACCAATGAGCAGTTCTTC
CDR3: CASSRSGVTNEQFF

V: TRBV6-2/TRBV6-3
J: TRBJ2-2
size: NA
D: NA
DNA: TGTGCCAGCCAGGGTTCCCCCCGGAACACCGGGGAGCTGTTTTTT
CDR3: CASQGSPRNTGELFF